These 29 T cell receptor beta chains were sequenced from one sample in a study of cytomegalovirus exposure and HLA in healthy donors. The study ran its PCR with 60 Vbeta and 13 Jbeta primers. Some clones are missing from TCRdb's copy, which holds only in-frame ones; the method was immunoSEQ multiplex PCR. This sample has under 300,000 clones, with 86% found just once. The material sequenced was PBMCs. Receptors were obtained from a man aged 40-49 years in good health and CMV-seropositive.

The CDR3 DNA sequence: TGTGCCAGTACCCTAACCGGGAACACTGAAGCTTTCTTT. Translating it yields CASTLTGNTEAFF. The chain combines TRBV19 with TRBJ1-1; D gene unclear. This CDR3 has 13 residues. V lost 7 bases and J lost 1, with 10 bases in between. Looked up from germline, CDR1 is LNHDA and CDR2 is SQIVND (reference sequence).

This clone occurred once. The chain links TRBV5-6 to TRBJ2-7; 11 nucleotides match TRBD2. Trimming cost V 4 bases and J 4 bases; bases outside gene matches: 4. The CDR3 is made up of 14 amino acids. Germline V CDR1 and CDR2: SGHDT, YYEEEE. The CDR3 here is CASSVLAGGYEQYF. CDR3 sequence (DNA): TGTGCCAGCAGCGTCCTAGCGGGAGGTTACGAGCAGTACTTC.

The chain couples TRBV6-1 to TRBJ2-3, with a weak D call TRBD1 (5 bases). Germline V lookup: CDR1 MNHNS, CDR2 SASEGT. There are 15 residues in the CDR3. The V end lost 1 base, the J end lost 5 bases, and 13 bases lay between the germline ends. The CDR3: CASSEGQIGVDTQYF. The CDR3 DNA follows: TGTGCCAGCAGTGAAGGCCAAATAGGGGTAGATACGCAGTATTTT.

The chain joins TRBV7-2 to TRBJ2-1, with TRBD2 matching 7 bases. Germline lookup yields CDR1 SGHTA and CDR2 FQGNSA. The CDR3 loop spans 11 amino acids. The CDR3: CGGGRANEQFF. The CDR3 bases are TGTGGGGGGGGGAGGGCTAATGAGCAGTTCTTC.

The chain carries TRBV5-4 and TRBJ2-1, with 7 bases aligning to TRBD1. Losses at the gene ends were 2 bases for V and 7 bases for J; bases not matched to a gene: 6. Per germline, CDR1 SGHNT and CDR2 YYREEE (reference sequence). CDR3 length: 14 residues. CDR3 DNA: TGTGCCAGCAGCTTCAAGGGGGCTGAGAATGAGCAGTTCTTC. Its translation: CASSFKGAENEQFF.

The rearrangement joins TRBV15 to TRBJ2-7, with 8 bases fitting TRBD2. Germline assignment: CDR1 LNHNV and CDR2 YYDKDF (reference sequence). V was clipped by 4 bases and J by 2 bases; unmatched bases: 7. This CDR3 has 15 amino acids. For the CDR3, the DNA is TGTGCCACCAGCATAGCACTAGCGGAACCCTACGAGCAGTACTTC. Translating gives CATSIALAEPYEQYF.

The V and J genes are TRBV2 and TRBJ2-4; D is uncertain. The V end lost 0 bases, the J end lost 0 bases, and 6 bases lay between the germline ends. The CDR3 is made up of 15 amino acids. Germline assignment: CDR1 SNHLY and CDR2 FYNNEI. CDR3 DNA sequence: TGTGCCAGCAGTGAAGCGCAGATAGCCAAAAACATTCAGTACTTC. Amino acid sequence: CASSEAQIAKNIQYF.

The count of this clone is one. The rearrangement joins TRBV29-1 to TRBJ2-7, with TRBD1 matching over 7 bases. With V trimmed by 7 bases and J by 3 bases, 9 bases remained unmatched. Germline CDR1 SQVTM, CDR2 ANQGSEA. The length of the CDR3 is 13 residues. CDR3 in DNA: TGCAGCGCCTGGGACAGCCTAATCTACGAGCAGTACTTC. Protein sequence: CSAWDSLIYEQYF.

The V and J genes are TRBV19 and TRBJ2-3, with TRBD2 identical over 12 bases. The CDR3 is 18 residues long. Germline V gene data show CDR1 as LNHDA and CDR2 as SQIVND (reference sequence). Unmatched junction bases numbered 11, after V lost 5 bases and J lost 2 bases. The CDR3 DNA reads as TGTGCCAGTAGTTACAGTGGGGGACTAGCGGGTAACACAGATACGCAGTATTTT. Translation: CASSYSGGLAGNTDTQYF. The entire variable domain, with the rest obtained from reference TRBV19 and TRBJ2-3, is as follows: DGGITQSPKYLFRKEGQNVTLSCEQNLNHDAMYWYRQDPGQGLRLIYYSQIVNDFQKGDIAEGYSVSREKKESFPLTVTSAQKNPTAFYLCASSYSGGLAGNTDTQYFGPGTRLTVL.

The chain recombines TRBV28 with TRBJ1-1; no clear D gene. In germline, CDR1 is MDHEN, CDR2 SYDVKM. This CDR3 has 10 amino acids. V lost 8 bases, J lost 11 bases, and 12 bases lay in between. CDR3 protein: CASGGLDAFF. The CDR3 DNA sequence: TGTGCCAGCGGAGGATTGGATGCTTTCTTT.

The chain has TRBV5-1 and TRBJ2-1, with TRBD2 matching 9 bases. CDR3 length equals 16 residues. Germline-derived CDR1 and CDR2 are SGHRS and YFSETQ. The V and J ends lost 0 bases and 7 bases, in that order; junction bases with no gene match: 8. CDR3 residues: CASSLDGGRASNEQFF. For the CDR3, the DNA is TGCGCCAGCAGCTTGGACGGCGGGAGGGCCTCAAATGAGCAGTTCTTC.

This chain joins TRBV28 and TRBJ2-7; the D is unclear. V lost 2 bases, J lost 3 bases, and 5 bases lay in between. Germline assignment: CDR1 MDHEN and CDR2 SYDVKM. The CDR3 has 12 residues. The chain's CDR3 is CASSLQVYEQYF. CDR3 DNA sequence: TGTGCCAGCAGTTTACAGGTCTACGAGCAGTACTTC.

The CDR3 bases are TGTGCCAGCAGTTACCTGGGACAGGGGGCTGGCGAGCAGTACTTC. Its protein product is CASSYLGQGAGEQYF. The rearrangement links TRBV6-5 to TRBJ2-7; 12 bases align to TRBD1. CDR1 and CDR2 (germline): MNHEY, SVGAGI. Germline trimming cut 2 bases from V and 6 bases from J; bases unmatched to any gene: 5. This CDR3 comprises 15 residues.

This chain uses TRBV14 with TRBJ2-5, with a tentative D call TRBD1 (6 bases). This CDR3 contains 16 residues. The germline V and J ends were trimmed by 0 bases and 5 bases, with 16 bases remaining between them. The germline gives CDR1 SGHDN, CDR2 FVKESK. The CDR3 DNA follows: TGTGCCAGCAGCCAAGATCTTGGGGGCGCCCCGGAGACCCAGTACTTC. This translates into CASSQDLGGAPETQYF.

This clone turned up a few times. J is TRBJ1-3 and V is TRBV28; D perhaps matches TRBD1 (5 bases). The CDR3 is 14 residues long. Germline lookup yields CDR1 MDHEN and CDR2 SYDVKM. Trimming pared 4 bases from V and 0 bases from J, leaving 7 bases between. CDR3 sequence: CASSYRNSGNTIYF. CDR3 coding DNA: TGTGCCAGCAGTTACAGGAACTCTGGAAACACCATATATTTT.

This clone showed up just a few times. The rearrangement links TRBV5-6 to TRBJ1-4; 9 positions agree with TRBD1. With V trimmed by 4 bases and J by 4 bases, 5 bases remained unmatched. CDR1 is SGHDT, CDR2 YYEEEE, per germline. The CDR3 contains 15 residues. Here the CDR3 DNA reads TGTGCCAGCAGCCGTAACAGGGGGCGTAATGAAAAACTGTTTTTT. Translated: CASSRNRGRNEKLFF.

CDR3 sequence reads: CASSLIRGLGTYEQYF. CDR3 coding DNA: TGTGCCAGCAGCCTAATCCGGGGACTAGGGACTTACGAGCAGTACTTC. The gene calls are TRBV11-2 and TRBJ2-7; TRBD2 agrees at 8 bases. The V segment lost 5 bases and the J segment 4 bases; nucleotides outside the gene matches: 13. Germline V gives CDR1 SGHAT, CDR2 FQNNGV. CDR3 size: 16 residues.

The rearrangement uses TRBV28 and TRBJ2-5, with 13 bases lining up with TRBD2. CDR1 is MDHEN, CDR2 SYDVKM, per germline. J gave up 5 bases and V 10 bases, and 4 bases lay outside the gene matches. This CDR3 is built from 13 residues. CDR3 region: CAIKTSGRETQYF. The CDR3 DNA sequence: TGTGCCATCAAGACTAGCGGGAGGGAGACCCAGTACTTC.

The chain combines TRBV14 with TRBJ1-1, with D unresolved. The CDR3 has 13 residues. Trimming cost V 6 bases and J 1 base, with 9 bases left between them. CDR1 is SGHDN, CDR2 FVKESK, per germline. As DNA, the CDR3 is TGTGCCAGCAGAGATCCAGGGAACACTGAAGCTTTCTTT. Amino acid sequence: CASRDPGNTEAFF.

The chain combines TRBV28 with TRBJ2-3, with 12 bases identical to TRBD2. This CDR3 is built from 19 residues. Per the germline V gene, CDR1 is MDHEN and CDR2 is SYDVKM. The J segment lost 3 bases and the V segment lost 2 bases, leaving 12 bases of the junction unmatched. CDR3 sequence (DNA): TGTGCCAGCAGTTTAGGCCTAGCGGGAGGGATGAGTTTAACAGATACGCAGTATTTT. It encodes CASSLGLAGGMSLTDTQYF.

Remarks on this clone: This sample includes further DNA sequences coding for the same CDR3. This chain links TRBV5-1 with TRBJ2-6, with TRBD1 identical over 9 bases. Germline V gene sequence: CDR1 SGHRS, CDR2 YFSETQ. V was clipped by 0 bases and J by 4 bases; unmatched bases: 2. The CDR3 loop spans 16 amino acids. This CDR3 reads CASSLEQGAGANVLTF. Written as DNA, the CDR3 is TGCGCCAGCAGCTTGGAACAGGGGGCCGGGGCCAACGTCCTGACTTTC.

This clone was observed a handful of times. This chain links TRBV6-5 with TRBJ1-1; a weak D match, TRBD1 (5 bases). The germline CDR1 and CDR2 sequences are MNHEY and SVGAGI. Between the trimmed V and J ends, which lost 5 bases and 11 bases, there was a span of 15 bases. CDR3 size: 12 residues. The CDR3 bases are TGTGCCAGCAGTCCTCCCGGGGGTTACGCTTTCTTT. This sequence encodes CASSPPGGYAFF.

The CDR3 sequence is CASSLIFAGGTYEQYF. The CDR3, as DNA: TGTGCCAGCAGTTTAATTTTCGCAGGAGGCACCTACGAGCAGTACTTC. V usage is TRBV27 and J usage is TRBJ2-7, with D possibly matching TRBD2 (5 bases). Germline values: CDR1 MNHEY, CDR2 SMNVEV (reference sequence). The ends were cut back, 2 bases at V and 2 bases at J, with 16 bases in the middle. The length of the CDR3 is 16 residues.

This sequence joins TRBV6-6 and TRBJ2-7; TRBD1 matches 9 bases. Germline V lookup: CDR1 MNHNY, CDR2 SVGAGI (reference sequence). V dropped 2 bases and J dropped 3; count of bases not matched to a gene: 8. This CDR3 region has 16 residues. The CDR3 loop reads CASSYGQGRIFYEQYF. The CDR3 DNA reads TGTGCCAGCAGTTACGGACAGGGGAGGATTTTCTACGAGCAGTACTTC.

The chain has TRBV5-4 and TRBJ2-7; 9 positions match TRBD2. Trimming cost V 4 bases and J 4 bases; bases outside gene matches: 9. Germline V lookup: CDR1 SGHNT, CDR2 YYREEE (reference sequence). The CDR3 contains 15 residues. CDR3 protein: CASSPGTSIGYEQYF. The CDR3 DNA follows: TGTGCCAGCAGCCCCGGGACTAGCATCGGGTACGAGCAGTACTTC.

V gene TRBV19 combines with J gene TRBJ2-7, with 7 bases that match TRBD1. V trimming: 10 bases; J trimming: 3 bases; junction bases outside the gene matches: 9. The CDR3 runs to 13 residues. Germline V lookup: CDR1 LNHDA, CDR2 SQIVND (reference sequence). CDR3 in DNA: TGTGCCACCGCTCCGGGACAGTACTACGAGCAGTACTTC. Amino acids: CATAPGQYYEQYF.

Details on this clone: An end of the junction does not agree with germline; a read error may underlie this. The chain recombines TRBV6-1 with TRBJ2-2, with TRBD2 matching over 11 bases. CDR1 MNHNS and CDR2 SASEGT come from the germline V gene. This CDR3 region has 14 residues. The CDR3 region is CGSVLAGVVGELFF. Written as DNA, the CDR3 is TGTGGCAGCGTACTAGCGGGAGTCGTCGGGGAGCTGTTTTTT.

V is TRBV4-1 and J is TRBJ1-1; 7 nucleotides agree with TRBD1. The CDR3 spans 16 residues. The V and J ends lost 3 bases and 1 base, in that order; junction bases with no gene match: 8. Germline V lookup: CDR1 MGHRA, CDR2 YSYEKL. The CDR3 DNA follows: TGCGCCAGCAGCCAGGGACAGTCGTCGGCGAACACTGAAGCTTTCTTT. Its translation: CASSQGQSSANTEAFF.

This chain links TRBV27 with TRBJ2-7; 9 nucleotides agree with TRBD1. V gave up 2 bases and J gave up 6 bases; unmatched junction bases: 8. This CDR3 is built from 15 residues. Per the germline V gene, CDR1 is MNHEY and CDR2 is SMNVEV (reference sequence). This chain's CDR3 is CASSLSGTGKGEQYF. The CDR3 nucleotides read TGTGCCAGCAGTTTAAGTGGGACAGGGAAAGGCGAGCAGTACTTC.